These 13 T cell receptor beta chains were all obtained from the same sample, sequenced in a study of blood T cell repertoires in COVID-19. Here immunoSEQ multiplex PCR was the method, and the copy in TCRdb shows in-frame clones only, minus some. The sample records hundreds of thousands of clones, 75% to 90% being singletons. The material sequenced was PBMCs or T cells enriched from blood (not recorded which). These receptors were taken from a man younger than 40 who had recovered from COVID-19.

This chain joins TRBV21-1 and TRBJ2-2; the table's D call of TRBD1 was not tested on the DNA. TRBV21-1 has pseudogene status. There are 16 residues in the CDR3. For the CDR3, the DNA is TGTGCCAGCAGCAAAGGGGACAGGGAGCACACCGGGGAGCTGTTTTTT. Encoded protein: CASSKGDREHTGELFF.

This rearrangement joins TRBV25-1 to TRBJ2-7; D might be TRBD1 (5 bases). In germline, CDR1 is MGHDK, CDR2 SYGVNS. Trimming pared 5 bases from V and 6 bases from J, leaving 14 bases between. This CDR3 has 13 residues. The chain's CDR3 is CASSSRAVSEQYF. DNA of the CDR3: TGTGCCAGCAGTAGCAGGGCGGTTTCCGAGCAGTACTTC.

The chain uses TRBV7-2 and TRBJ2-7; no reliable D call. This CDR3 region has 11 residues. The germline gives CDR1 SGHTA, CDR2 FQGNSA. The V end was cut by 4 bases, the J end by 3 bases, with 4 bases between. CDR3 residues: CASSSYYEQYF. For the CDR3, the DNA is TGTGCCAGCAGCTCGTACTACGAGCAGTACTTC.

This chain links TRBV11-2 with TRBJ2-5; 8 bases are shared with TRBD1. Germline V gives CDR1 SGHAT, CDR2 FQNNGV. Trimming cost V 2 bases and J 3 bases; bases outside gene matches: 5. The CDR3 contains 15 residues. CDR3: CASSLWSGGEETQYF. The CDR3 DNA reads as TGTGCCAGCAGCTTATGGTCAGGGGGCGAAGAGACCCAGTACTTC.

The J gene is TRBJ1-4, the V gene TRBV5-1, with TRBD1 matching over 7 bases. V was clipped by 10 bases and J by 0 bases; unmatched bases: 9. The CDR3 is 15 residues long. CDR1 and CDR2 from the germline V gene are SGHRS and YFSETQ. The CDR3 DNA follows: TGCGCCGGAATGACAGGGAGACCAACTAATGAAAAACTGTTTTTT. The encoded protein is CAGMTGRPTNEKLFF.

J is TRBJ2-1 and V is TRBV7-9, with 7 nucleotides matching TRBD1. V shed 10 bases and J 7 bases; nucleotides not matched to a gene: 13. The CDR3 sequence is 14 residues long. Germline V gene lookup returns CDR1 SEHNR and CDR2 FQNEAQ (reference sequence). CDR3: CATTGTVTLNEQFF. The CDR3 coding sequence is TGTGCCACGACCGGGACAGTGACCCTTAATGAGCAGTTCTTC.

The chain combines TRBV19 with TRBJ2-7; 8 bases are a match to TRBD2. CDR1 and CDR2 (germline): LNHDA, SQIVND (reference sequence). J gave up 7 bases and V 3 bases, and 8 bases lay outside the gene matches. The CDR3 length is 14 residues. The DNA for the CDR3 is TGTGCCAGTAGTATCGGGGGGGCCCTCGGGGAGCAGTACTTC. Protein: CASSIGGALGEQYF.

The chain uses TRBV6-5 and TRBJ2-7, with 7 bases that match TRBD1. The CDR3 consists of 14 residues. Germline assignment: CDR1 MNHEY and CDR2 SVGAGI. Germline trimming cut 8 bases from V and 0 bases from J; bases unmatched to any gene: 7. CDR3 sequence reads: CASLLGTDSYEQYF. CDR3 bases: TGTGCCAGCCTACTAGGGACAGACTCCTACGAGCAGTACTTC.

V gene TRBV18 combines with J gene TRBJ2-1; D not resolved. This CDR3 region has 15 residues. The germline V gene encodes CDR1 KGHSH and CDR2 LQKENI. V shed 2 bases and J shed 4 bases, with 12 bases lying between them. CDR3 in DNA: TGTGCCAGCTCACCAGGTTTTATCCAGTACAATGAGCAGTTCTTC. As protein: CASSPGFIQYNEQFF.

As DNA, the CDR3 is TGTGCCAGCAGTTGGGACAGGGTGGGCGACACCGGGGAGCTGTTTTTT. It is translated as CASSWDRVGDTGELFF. V gene TRBV6-6 combines with J gene TRBJ2-2; TRBD1 agrees at 9 bases. With 4 bases clipped from V and 3 bases from J, the junction kept 6 bases outside the gene matches. The CDR3 is made up of 16 amino acids. Germline V gene data show CDR1 as MNHNY and CDR2 as SVGAGI (reference sequence).

The chain is built from TRBV30 and TRBJ1-5; D gene ambiguous. Trimming left V 0 bases short and J 0 bases short, with 6 bases between. Looked up from germline, CDR1 is GTSNPN and CDR2 is SVGIG (reference sequence). CDR3 length equals 14 residues. CDR3 nucleotide sequence: TGTGCCTGGAGTGTCGGAGTTAGCAATCAGCCCCAGCATTTT. Translating gives CAWSVGVSNQPQHF.

V gene TRBV10-2 combines with J gene TRBJ2-3; 8 bases match TRBD2. J was trimmed by 0 bases and V by 6 bases; bases with no gene match: 5. CDR1 WSHSY and CDR2 SAAADI come from the germline V gene. This CDR3 has 15 amino acids. DNA for the CDR3: TGCGCCAGCAGAGATAGCGGGAAAAGCACAGATACGCAGTATTTT. It codes for CASRDSGKSTDTQYF.

The CDR3 loop reads CASSIPPTGSNTGELFF. In DNA form, the CDR3 reads TGTGCCAGTAGTATCCCCCCGACAGGATCGAACACCGGGGAGCTGTTTTTT. This rearrangement joins TRBV19 to TRBJ2-2; D might be TRBD1 (6 bases). The CDR3 is 17 residues long. The germline CDR1 and CDR2 sequences are LNHDA and SQIVND (reference sequence). Trimming pared 3 bases from V and 0 bases from J, leaving 14 bases between.